Each of the 14 T cell receptor beta chains below was sequenced from the same sample in a study of shared clonotypes between healthy human individuals. Profiling relied on immunoSEQ multiplex PCR, and the TCRdb table lists in-frame clones only, not all of them. The sample gives about 820,000 clones, about 91% of which show up once; less than 25% is in the top ten. Cells designated naive CD8 were CD45RO-negative and were positively selected for CCR7, with terminally differentiated effector memory CD45RA+ cells excluded. What was sequenced was naive CD8+ T cells sorted from blood. These receptors all stem from a man aged 30-40 years in good health.

The chain recombines TRBV27 with TRBJ2-7; D uncertain. This CDR3 contains 16 residues. CDR1 is MNHEY, CDR2 SMNVEV, per germline (reference sequence). V was clipped by 0 bases and J by 0 bases, with 12 bases between them. Here the CDR3 DNA reads TGTGCCAGCAGTTTATCGTTCGGGTTGAGCTCCTACGAGCAGTACTTC. It yields the protein CASSLSFGLSSYEQYF.

The chain couples TRBV27 to TRBJ2-5, with D possibly matching TRBD1 (5 bases). The germline CDR1 and CDR2 sequences are MNHEY and SMNVEV (reference sequence). Trimming cost V 6 bases and J 5 bases, with 13 bases left between them. The CDR3 runs to 13 residues. DNA of the CDR3: TGTGCCAGCAGAAGGTTGGGGCAGGAGACCCAGTACTTC. It specifies CASRRLGQETQYF.

This clone was observed a handful of times. The sample has other DNA sequences that encode this CDR3 too. V and J are TRBV7-9 and TRBJ1-1; TRBD1 matches 8 bases. This CDR3 contains 15 residues. Germline CDR1 and CDR2: SEHNR and FQNEAQ (reference sequence). Trimming cost V 0 bases and J 4 bases; bases outside gene matches: 4. CDR3: CASSLAQGAGTEAFF. The CDR3, as DNA: TGTGCCAGCAGCTTAGCGCAGGGGGCGGGCACTGAAGCTTTCTTT.

The CDR3 DNA reads TGTGCCAGCAGCTTAGATGGTGGGGCAGTTAATGAAAAACTGTTTTTT. Its protein product is CASSLDGGAVNEKLFF. The V and J genes are TRBV11-2 and TRBJ1-4; maybe TRBD1 (5 bases). Trimming stripped 0 bases from V and 4 bases from J, with 12 bases between. In germline, CDR1 is SGHAT, CDR2 FQNNGV. This CDR3 has 16 residues.

This chain joins TRBV7-6 and TRBJ1-1; 7 bases map to TRBD1. The V gene end was trimmed by 4 bases and the J gene end by 6 bases; junction bases not matched to a gene: 5. CDR1 and CDR2 from the germline V gene are SGHVS and FNYEAQ. The CDR3 contains 13 residues. The CDR3 spells CASSSTGSAEAFF. The CDR3, as DNA: TGTGCCAGCAGCTCGACAGGGAGCGCTGAAGCTTTCTTT.

V is TRBV9 and J is TRBJ2-5; no firm D call. The CDR3 spans 14 residues. CDR1 and CDR2 from the germline V gene are SGDLS and YYNGEE. The V end lost 7 bases, the J end lost 1 base, and 14 bases lay between the germline ends. Here the CDR3 reads CASGPLLSQETQYF. The DNA of the CDR3 is TGTGCCAGCGGCCCCTTGCTTTCCCAAGAGACCCAGTACTTC.

Concerning this clone itself: Different DNA sequences within this sample yield the same CDR3. V and J are TRBV6-1 and TRBJ2-7, with 8 nucleotides matching TRBD2. This CDR3 is built from 13 residues. CDR1 is MNHNS, CDR2 SASEGT, per germline. V lost 6 bases, J lost 2 bases, and 3 bases stayed unmatched. The CDR3 DNA sequence: TGTGCCAGCAGGGACGGGAGGGCCTACGAGCAGTACTTC. This gives the protein CASRDGRAYEQYF.

V usage is TRBV27 and J usage is TRBJ1-5; D is unresolved. Germline V gene data show CDR1 as MNHEY and CDR2 as SMNVEV (reference sequence). Trimming removed 4 bases from V and 7 bases from J, with 20 bases in between. The CDR3 is made up of 16 amino acids. The CDR3 sequence: CASSSAAEVRTQPQHF. In nucleotides, the CDR3 is TGTGCCAGCAGTTCCGCGGCGGAAGTTAGAACGCAGCCCCAGCATTTT.

Concerning this clone itself: The same CDR3 is also encoded by other DNA sequences in this sample. This rearrangement joins TRBV6-1 to TRBJ2-5, with no clear D. Trimming took off 2 bases at V and 5 bases at J, with 9 bases between the two ends. There are 13 residues in the CDR3. Germline V CDR1 and CDR2: MNHNS, SASEGT. The CDR3 region is CASSEWGGETQYF. The CDR3 region has the DNA TGTGCCAGCAGTGAATGGGGTGGGGAGACCCAGTACTTC.

The chain employs TRBV7-8 and TRBJ2-5, with D uncertain. Germline CDR1 SGHVS, CDR2 FQNEAQ. V was clipped by 1 base and J by 4 bases, with 10 bases between them. The CDR3 contains 14 residues. In DNA, the CDR3 is TGTGCCAGCAGCTTAGGCGTGGGTGGAGAGACCCAGTACTTC. Its translation is CASSLGVGGETQYF.

About this clone: Within the sample, other DNA sequences also encode this same CDR3. The chain couples TRBV6-5 to TRBJ2-7; TRBD1 aligns across 7 bases. The ends lost 6 bases at V and 2 bases at J; junction bases unmatched: 4. The CDR3 totals 13 residues. The germline V gene has CDR1 MNHEY and CDR2 SVGAGI. CDR3 nucleotides: TGTGCCAGCAGCCGGACAGGTACCTACGAGCAGTACTTC. It is translated as CASSRTGTYEQYF.

This rearrangement joins TRBV14 to TRBJ2-7; 8 bases agree with TRBD2. Germline lookup yields CDR1 SGHDN and CDR2 FVKESK. The CDR3 covers 13 residues. The V gene end was trimmed by 3 bases and the J gene end by 7 bases; junction bases not matched to a gene: 5. The CDR3 sequence is CASSHGRGGEQYF. CDR3 DNA sequence: TGTGCCAGCAGCCACGGGAGGGGTGGGGAGCAGTACTTC.

The chain links TRBV28 to TRBJ1-1, with D maybe TRBD1 (6 bases). CDR1 is MDHEN, CDR2 SYDVKM, per germline. Trimming removed 1 base at V and 0 bases at J, with 12 bases between. This CDR3 is built from 16 residues. CDR3 region: CASSLSGQDVNTEAFF. In DNA form, the CDR3 reads TGTGCCAGCAGTTTATCGGGACAAGACGTGAACACTGAAGCTTTCTTT.

V usage is TRBV11-2 and J usage is TRBJ2-7; D is undetermined. In germline, CDR1 is SGHAT, CDR2 FQNNGV. This CDR3 comprises 17 residues. Trimming took off 0 bases at V and 2 bases at J, with 17 bases between the two ends. DNA for the CDR3: TGTGCCAGCAGCTTAGATCGAAGAGGCGAGAATCCCTACGAGCAGTACTTC. Residues: CASSLDRRGENPYEQYF.